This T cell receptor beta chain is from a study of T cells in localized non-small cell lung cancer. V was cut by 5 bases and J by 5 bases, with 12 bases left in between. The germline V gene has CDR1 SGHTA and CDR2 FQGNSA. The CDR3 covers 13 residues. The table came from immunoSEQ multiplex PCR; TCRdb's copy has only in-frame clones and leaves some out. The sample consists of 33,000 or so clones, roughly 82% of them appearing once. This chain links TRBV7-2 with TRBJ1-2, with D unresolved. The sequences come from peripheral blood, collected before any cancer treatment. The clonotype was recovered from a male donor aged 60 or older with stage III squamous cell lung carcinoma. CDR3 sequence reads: CASSPGWGYGYTF. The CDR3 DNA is TGTGCCAGCAGCCCGGGATGGGGTTATGGCTACACCTTC.